These 21 T cell receptor beta chains share one sample of origin, sequenced in a study of patients and donors after allogeneic stem cell transplantation. TCRdb passed the RT-PCR reads through MiXCR, listing each CDR3 protein once. Here the sample spans 400,000 to 500,000 distinct CDR3 sequences, under 20% being singletons. Sequenced: blood, either unsorted or a sorted T cell fraction (not recorded which). These receptors all come from a human donor who was either an allogeneic HSCT recipient or a stem cell or donor lymphocyte infusion donor (not recorded which). It is not recorded whose cells these are; they may come from a transplant donor.

This clonotype was observed at least ten times. V gene TRBV12-3 or TRBV12-4 combines with J gene TRBJ2-1; 7 bases line up with TRBD1. This CDR3 contains 14 residues. V gave up 5 bases and J gave up 4 bases; unmatched junction bases: 5. The CDR3 nucleotides read TGTGCCAGCAGTCCCGACAGGGCTTACAATGAGCAGTTCTTC. Its translation is CASSPDRAYNEQFF.

This clonotype was seen a few times. The CDR3: CAWSPQRGWDYNEQFF. Written as DNA, the CDR3 is TGTGCCTGGAGCCCCCAGAGGGGATGGGATTACAATGAGCAGTTCTTC. The V gene is TRBV30, the J gene TRBJ2-1; D is perhaps TRBD1 or TRBD2 (5 bases each). The V end was cut by 3 bases, the J end by 4 bases, with 19 bases between. From germline, CDR1 is GTSNPN and CDR2 SVGIG (reference sequence). The CDR3 extends over 16 amino acids.

This clonotype came up a few times. J is TRBJ2-5 and V is TRBV5-1; tentatively, D is TRBD1 or TRBD2 (5 bases each). Germline CDR1 reads SGHRS; CDR2 reads YFSETQ. The CDR3 runs 15 residues. V lost 0 bases to trimming and J lost 2 bases, with 11 bases between them. CDR3 sequence (DNA): TGCGCCAGCAGCTTGGCCCCGGGACCGCAAGAGACCCAGTACTTC. This sequence encodes CASSLAPGPQETQYF.

This clonotype was picked up a small number of times. The genes are TRBV14 and TRBJ1-2, with TRBD1 as a possible D gene (5 bases). Germline assignment: CDR1 SGHDN and CDR2 FVKESK. CDR3 length: 16 amino acids. The ends were cut back, 1 base at V and 4 bases at J, with 16 bases in the middle. As DNA, the CDR3 is TGTGCCAGCAGCCAAGGGTTCGGGACCGCCGGCTATGGCTACACCTTC. Translating it yields CASSQGFGTAGYGYTF.

The rearrangement joins TRBV7-9 to TRBJ2-7; possible D gene TRBD1, 7 bases. Trimming stripped 4 bases from V and 3 bases from J, with 16 bases between. The CDR3 sequence is 15 residues long. Germline CDR1 and CDR2: SEHNR and FQNEAQ (reference sequence). CDR3 residues: CASSSQDRRGYEQYF. The DNA of the CDR3 is TGTGCCAGCAGCTCTCAGGACAGGAGGGGCTACGAGCAGTACTTC.

The sample holds a few counts of this clonotype. A junction boundary mismatches the germline segment, possibly from a read error. Here the CDR3 reads CASSPGLIYNEQFF. CDR3 coding DNA: TGTGCTAGCAGCCCCGGTTTAATATACAATGAGCAGTTCTTC. The J gene is TRBJ2-1, the V gene TRBV7-7; no firm D call. The CDR3 has 14 residues. Germline values: CDR1 SSHAT, CDR2 FNYEAQ (reference sequence).

This clonotype showed up just a few times. The rearrangement links TRBV18 to TRBJ1-2, with D possibly matching TRBD1 (5 bases). Germline V gene lookup returns CDR1 KGHSH and CDR2 LQKENI. Between the trimmed V and J ends, which lost 8 bases and 8 bases, there was a span of 18 bases. The CDR3 runs to 13 residues. The CDR3 DNA reads TGTGCCAGCCTCCGGTCGGGGCCCTGGGGCTACACCTTC. Translation: CASLRSGPWGYTF. The full variable domain, with the rest looked up from reference TRBV18 and TRBJ1-2, is NAGVMQNPRHLVRRRGQEARLRCSPMKGHSHVYWYRQLPEEGLKFMVYLQKENIIDESGMPKERFSAEFPKEGPSILRIQQVVRGDSAAYFCASLRSGPWGYTFGSGTRLTVV.

The chain links TRBV7-2 to TRBJ2-1, with 9 bases that match TRBD2. The J segment lost 2 bases and the V segment lost 5 bases, leaving 10 bases of the junction unmatched. The CDR3 extends over 17 amino acids. CDR1 is SGHTA and CDR2 is FQGNSA in the germline V gene. The CDR3 bases are TGTGCCAGCAGCCCTCGGGGAGCGGGGGGCACCTACAATGAGCAGTTCTTC. Amino acid sequence: CASSPRGAGGTYNEQFF.

This clonotype was observed a few times. In DNA form, the CDR3 reads TGTGCCAGCGGTAGCGGGGGATTTGAGACCCAGTACTTC. Translating it yields CASGSGGFETQYF. The chain recombines TRBV25-1 with TRBJ2-5; 9 nucleotides match TRBD2. Germline CDR1 and CDR2: MGHDK and SYGVNS. This CDR3 has 13 amino acids. After removal of 8 bases from V and 5 bases from J, the junction contained 6 bases not matched to a gene.

This clonotype was counted between two and nine times. The CDR3 region has the DNA TGCAGTGCTAGAGGAAGGGGCCGCAATCAGCCCCAGCATTTT. Translated, it gives CSARGRGRNQPQHF. V usage is TRBV20-1 and J usage is TRBJ1-5; maybe TRBD1 (5 bases). Germline V gene lookup returns CDR1 DFQATT and CDR2 SNEGSKA (reference sequence). Trimming shortened V by 1 base and J by 2 bases, and 9 bases separated the two germline ends. There are 14 residues in the CDR3.

This clonotype has only a few counts. J is TRBJ2-2 and V is TRBV11-1; D remains unclear. Per the germline V gene, CDR1 is SGHAT and CDR2 is FQDESV (reference sequence). The CDR3 spans 14 residues. The germline V and J ends were trimmed by 4 bases and 6 bases, with 12 bases remaining between them. In DNA, the CDR3 is TGTGCCAGCAGCTCTATCAATCGGGCCGGGGAGCTGTTTTTT. Encoded protein: CASSSINRAGELFF.

This clonotype was observed many times. The chain couples TRBV5-5 to TRBJ2-1; 11 bases are a match to TRBD2. The CDR3 loop spans 14 amino acids. Germline V gene sequence: CDR1 SGHKS, CDR2 YYEKEE (reference sequence). The ends lost 1 base at V and 8 bases at J; junction bases unmatched: 2. The CDR3: CASSLTSGSYEQFF. In nucleotides, the CDR3 is TGTGCCAGCAGCTTGACTAGCGGGAGCTATGAGCAGTTCTTC.

In this sample, this clonotype turned up a few times. V gene TRBV28 combines with J gene TRBJ1-5; 9 bases match TRBD1. Germline assignment: CDR1 MDHEN and CDR2 SYDVKM. Losses at the gene ends were 5 bases for V and 1 base for J; bases not matched to a gene: 15. The CDR3 runs 19 residues. The CDR3: CASSLHVPGQGSSNQPQHF. CDR3 coding DNA: TGTGCCAGCAGTCTCCACGTCCCGGGACAGGGTTCAAGCAATCAGCCCCAGCATTTT.

This clonotype has a handful of counts. This chain connects TRBV29-1 to TRBJ1-2; D perhaps matches TRBD1 (5 bases). CDR3 size: 10 residues. Germline values: CDR1 SQVTM, CDR2 ANQGSEA. The CDR3 region is CTTGGDGYTF. The CDR3 coding sequence is TGCACCACGGGGGGGGACGGCTACACCTTC.

This clonotype was seen ten or more times. This rearrangement joins TRBV19 to TRBJ2-2, with 9 bases that match TRBD1. Germline V lookup: CDR1 LNHDA, CDR2 SQIVND (reference sequence). V dropped 7 bases and J dropped 6; count of bases not matched to a gene: 12. CDR3 size: 16 residues. CDR3: CASTPLGTGRSGELFF. CDR3 sequence (DNA): TGTGCCAGTACTCCACTCGGGACAGGGAGGTCCGGGGAGCTGTTTTTT.

The chain couples TRBV20-1 to TRBJ1-1; D perhaps matches TRBD1 (5 bases). In germline, CDR1 is DFQATT, CDR2 SNEGSKA (reference sequence). This CDR3 is 14 amino acids long. V gave up 5 bases and J gave up 1 base, with 14 bases separating them. CDR3 bases: TGCAGTGCTGACAGACAAGGGCGGAACACTGAAGCTTTCTTT. Protein sequence: CSADRQGRNTEAFF.

This clonotype was counted many times. The chain recombines TRBV10-3 with TRBJ2-7, with D tentatively TRBD2 (6 bases). Per germline, CDR1 ENHRY and CDR2 SYGVKD. The CDR3 consists of 14 residues. V was clipped by 2 bases and J by 0 bases, with 8 bases between them. The CDR3 bases are TGTGCCATCAGTGAGCCCGGGGGCTCCTACGAGCAGTACTTC. It is translated as CAISEPGGSYEQYF.

This chain links TRBV12-3 or TRBV12-4 with TRBJ1-2; D is uncertain. The V end lost 0 bases, the J end lost 8 bases, and 13 bases lay between the germline ends. The CDR3 consists of 14 residues. The CDR3 nucleotides read TGTGCCAGCAGTTTAGCATTGGCAAGTCGGGGCTACACCTTC. It is translated as CASSLALASRGYTF.

This clonotype appeared a few times. This chain joins TRBV11-2 and TRBJ2-7; 8 bases fit TRBD1. V was pared by 2 bases and J by 5 bases, with 8 bases of the junction left unmatched. Germline CDR1 SGHAT, CDR2 FQNNGV. The CDR3 has 15 amino acids. CDR3 in DNA: TGTGCCAGCAGCTTATGGCAGGGGGCGAGGAACGAGCAGTACTTC. Residues: CASSLWQGARNEQYF.

This clonotype has just a few counts. The J gene is TRBJ2-7, the V gene TRBV25-1; D tentatively fits TRBD1 or TRBD2 (5 bases each). V lost 5 bases to trimming and J lost 4 bases, with 15 bases between them. The CDR3 is 14 residues long. Germline V gene lookup returns CDR1 MGHDK and CDR2 SYGVNS. CDR3: CASSSSGSQYEQYF. In nucleotides, the CDR3 is TGTGCCAGCAGTAGTTCAGGGAGTCAGTACGAGCAGTACTTC.

This clonotype occurred a few times. The chain recombines TRBV3-1 with TRBJ2-1; the D is unclear. Germline loops: CDR1 LGHDT, CDR2 YNNKEL (reference sequence). The CDR3 consists of 11 residues. Trimming took 10 bases from V and 8 from J, leaving 12 bases between them. Here the CDR3 reads CATALVDEQFF. The DNA of the CDR3 is TGTGCCACAGCGTTGGTCGATGAGCAGTTCTTC.